What follows describes a single T cell receptor (beta chain). This specimen comes from a study of blood T cell repertoires in COVID-19. The wider study: Recovered participants had two consecutive negative NP/OP PCR tests, healthcare professional clearance, or symptom resolution. Nucleic acid was either cDNA or gDNA, and it came from T cells, B-cell-depleted T cells, or PBMCs.

Data came from immunoSEQ multiplex PCR; TCRdb stores just in-frame clones and leaves some out. The sample yields roughly 340,000 clones, approximately 87% seen once. This study enrolled people aged about 18 to 90 from under 25 US geographic areas. Clinical history as reported by participants underpinned cohort assignment. This CDR3 contains 13 residues. Trimming removed 0 bases at V and 7 bases at J, with 5 bases between. Per germline, CDR1 SGHRS and CDR2 YFSETQ. This chain joins TRBV5-1 and TRBJ1-6; D remains unclear. The TCR comes from a middle-aged man in a cohort exposed to, infected with or recovered from COVID-19 (not recorded which). Material: PBMCs or T cells enriched from blood (not recorded which). The CDR3 spells CASSLDRNSPLHF. CDR3 bases: TGCGCCAGCAGCTTGGACAGAAATTCACCCCTCCACTTT.